The clone carrying this T cell receptor beta chain was found a few times. The antigen remains unidentified. Using unique molecular identifiers, the investigators prepared the TCRbeta library. TCRdb itself ran the PCR reads through MiXCR, one entry per CDR3 protein. The top ten clones hold just under 30% of a sample with roughly 420,000 distinct CDR3 sequences, about 16% of them seen once. This specimen comes from a study of T-cell reconstitution after alpha-beta-depleted transplantation in children. The study's findings and limits: Newly produced T cells mostly accounted for T-cell counts and diversity one year post-transplant. The origin of alpha-beta T cells about two months after transplant was reportedly several hundred expanded graft clones. Surviving thymic progenitors and recipient T cells were the source of high TCRbeta diversity at day 60 in some patients.

This CDR3 comprises 14 residues. CDR1 is MRHNA and CDR2 is SNTAGT in the germline V gene. V lost 7 bases and J lost 1, with 10 bases in between. The specimen comprised PBMCs, mostly from graft donor cells, sampled 360 days after TCRalphabeta/CD19-depleted stem cell transplant. The receptor was derived from a boy in the first two years of life who had a stem cell transplant for Wiskott-Aldrich syndrome, so the T cells may come from the graft donor. V and J are TRBV6-4 and TRBJ2-2; no clear D. The CDR3 region is CASIQNLNTGELFF. CDR3 bases: TGTGCCAGCATCCAGAATTTGAACACCGGGGAGCTGTTTTTT.